These 25 T cell receptor beta chains came from one sample sequenced in a study of OX40 agonist ivuxolimab in advanced cancers. Measured with immunoSEQ multiplex PCR; TCRdb has only the in-frame clones, and not every one. The sample carries around 67,000 clones, under 90% recorded once. The material was CD4+ or CD8+ T cells sorted from blood, obtained in a trial of the OX40 agonist ivuxolimab. The receptors derive from an adult with an advanced solid tumor such as melanoma, head and neck, liver or kidney cancer.

The genes are TRBV28 and TRBJ1-3, with TRBD1 matching 9 bases. V gave up 6 bases and J gave up 2 bases; unmatched junction bases: 2. Germline CDR1 reads MDHEN; CDR2 reads SYDVKM. The CDR3 consists of 14 residues. The CDR3 DNA follows: TGTGCCAGCAGGGGACAGGGTACTGGAAACACCATATATTTT. Translating gives CASRGQGTGNTIYF.

The rearrangement joins TRBV15 to TRBJ2-7; 9 nucleotides align to TRBD1. J gave up 6 bases and V 0 bases, and 6 bases lay outside the gene matches. The CDR3 extends over 15 amino acids. The germline gives CDR1 LNHNV, CDR2 YYDKDF (reference sequence). The CDR3 loop is CATSREVTGGGEQYF. As DNA, the CDR3 is TGTGCCACCAGCAGAGAGGTAACAGGGGGCGGCGAGCAGTACTTC.

The sample holds a few counts of this clone. The genes are TRBV5-1 and TRBJ1-1; D perhaps matches TRBD1 (5 bases). The CDR3 is made up of 14 amino acids. Trimming took 5 bases from V and 5 from J, leaving 16 bases between them. Germline V gene lookup returns CDR1 SGHRS and CDR2 YFSETQ. The CDR3 spells CASRGLGVSTEAFF. CDR3 nucleotide sequence: TGCGCCAGCAGGGGGCTTGGGGTTAGTACTGAAGCTTTCTTT.

The rearrangement links TRBV4-1 to TRBJ2-1, with no clear D. Deletions cut 0 bases from V and 3 bases from J, with 9 bases between. CDR1 MGHRA and CDR2 YSYEKL come from the germline V gene. This CDR3 comprises 15 residues. The DNA of the CDR3 is TGCGCCAGCAGCCAAGAGGGTAGGGACTACAATGAGCAGTTCTTC. Amino acids: CASSQEGRDYNEQFF.

The gene calls are TRBV4-3 and TRBJ1-2; a weak D match, TRBD1 (5 bases). The CDR3 totals 18 residues. Per the germline V gene, CDR1 is LGHNA and CDR2 is YSLEER. The germline V and J ends were trimmed by 0 bases and 4 bases, with 21 bases remaining between them. The CDR3 DNA is TGCGCCAGCAGCCAAGATTGGCGGGTCCGGGGCGCCTCCTATGGCTACACCTTC. Translating it yields CASSQDWRVRGASYGYTF.

This clone was seen only a few times. The rearrangement joins TRBV19 to TRBJ2-7; 8 bases fit TRBD2. The V and J ends lost 5 bases and 4 bases, in that order; junction bases with no gene match: 4. The CDR3 contains 13 residues. CDR1 and CDR2 from the germline V gene are LNHDA and SQIVND (reference sequence). CDR3 sequence reads: CASSSQRGYEQYF. The CDR3 coding sequence is TGTGCCAGTAGTTCCCAGCGGGGGTACGAGCAGTACTTC.

This sequence joins TRBV6-6 and TRBJ1-6, with D perhaps matching TRBD1 (5 bases). Between the trimmed V and J ends, which lost 6 bases and 6 bases, there was a span of 12 bases. Looked up from germline, CDR1 is MNHNY and CDR2 is SVGAGI (reference sequence). The CDR3 runs to 14 residues. In nucleotides, the CDR3 is TGTGCCAGCAGACTCCAGGGTAGTAATTCACCCCTCCACTTT. It translates to CASRLQGSNSPLHF.

The chain employs TRBV5-1 and TRBJ1-2; D uncertain. This CDR3 spans 16 amino acids. V gave up 4 bases and J gave up 1 base, with 17 bases separating them. The germline V gene has CDR1 SGHRS and CDR2 YFSETQ. The chain's CDR3 is CASSIGLRSDNYGYTF. Written as DNA, the CDR3 is TGCGCCAGCAGCATAGGACTTAGATCTGATAACTATGGCTACACCTTC.

The chain links TRBV5-1 to TRBJ2-7, with D possibly being TRBD2 (5 bases). Trimming took 0 bases from V and 12 from J, leaving 10 bases between them. Germline assignment: CDR1 SGHRS and CDR2 YFSETQ. The CDR3 length is 11 residues. Here the CDR3 reads CASSLVAFLYF. The CDR3 DNA reads as TGCGCCAGCAGCTTGGTAGCGTTTCTGTACTTC.

The chain carries TRBV5-6 and TRBJ1-5, with 7 bases aligning to TRBD1. V lost 4 bases, J lost 2 bases, and 6 bases stayed unmatched. This CDR3 has 15 residues. Germline CDR1 reads SGHDT; CDR2 reads YYEEEE. The CDR3 nucleotides read TGTGCCAGCAGCATTCGGACAGGCGGCAATCAGCCCCAGCATTTT. Encoded protein: CASSIRTGGNQPQHF.

The V and J genes are TRBV19 and TRBJ1-6; D uncertain. Germline V gives CDR1 LNHDA, CDR2 SQIVND (reference sequence). V lost 3 bases to trimming and J lost 8 bases, with 5 bases between them. This CDR3 spans 12 amino acids. The CDR3 here is CASSIRDSPLHF. In DNA, the CDR3 is TGTGCCAGTAGTATTCGTGATTCACCCCTCCACTTT.

V gene TRBV6-5 combines with J gene TRBJ1-2; unclear D gene. Germline V gene data show CDR1 as MNHEY and CDR2 as SVGAGI. This CDR3 region has 14 residues. V was clipped by 6 bases and J by 2 bases, with 13 bases between them. CDR3 coding DNA: TGTGCCAGCAGCCCGAGGCGGGTAAACTATGGCTACACCTTC. It encodes CASSPRRVNYGYTF.

The rearrangement joins TRBV5-6 to TRBJ1-5; 7 bases map to TRBD1. Trimming took 4 bases from V and 0 from J; bases not matched to a gene: 4. Germline CDR1 SGHDT, CDR2 YYEEEE. The CDR3 contains 15 residues. CDR3 bases: TGTGCCAGCAGCCAAGGGACAGCTAGCAATCAGCCCCAGCATTTT. Protein product: CASSQGTASNQPQHF.

V and J are TRBV5-4 and TRBJ2-1, with 10 nucleotides matching TRBD1. V was clipped by 3 bases and J by 7 bases; unmatched bases: 7. The germline V gene encodes CDR1 SGHNT and CDR2 YYREEE (reference sequence). The CDR3 has 15 amino acids. The CDR3 spells CASSSTGTGENEQFF. In nucleotides, the CDR3 is TGTGCCAGCAGCTCGACCGGGACAGGGGAAAATGAGCAGTTCTTC. Complete variable domain (other parts from reference TRBV5-4 and TRBJ2-1): ETGVTQSPTHLIKTRGQQVTLRCSSQSGHNTVSWYQQALGQGPQFIFQYYREEENGRGNFPPRFSGLQFPNYSSELNVNALELDDSALYLCASSSTGTGENEQFFGPGTRLTVL.

The rearrangement joins TRBV7-2 to TRBJ1-5; D uncertain. V was pared by 3 bases and J by 1 base, with 10 bases between. There are 15 residues in the CDR3. CDR1 is SGHTA and CDR2 is FQGNSA in the germline V gene. For the CDR3, the DNA is TGTGCCAGCAGCTTCATCTCAGCAAGCAATCAGCCCCAGCATTTT. Protein sequence: CASSFISASNQPQHF.

The rearrangement links TRBV18 to TRBJ2-5, with 7 positions matching TRBD1. Germline V gene sequence: CDR1 KGHSH, CDR2 LQKENI. This CDR3 is 17 amino acids long. Trimming cost V 2 bases and J 4 bases; bases outside gene matches: 13. Here the CDR3 DNA reads TGTGCCAGCTCACCAGGTACAGGGGCAGGTCATCGAGAGACCCAGTACTTC. This sequence encodes CASSPGTGAGHRETQYF.

The rearrangement uses TRBV7-2 and TRBJ1-5, with 7 bases lining up with TRBD1. V lost 5 bases to trimming and J lost 2 bases; unmatched junction nucleotides: 6. Germline-derived CDR1 and CDR2 are SGHTA and FQGNSA. The CDR3 contains 15 residues. The CDR3 here is CASSRAGGGNQPQHF. CDR3 bases: TGTGCCAGCAGCCGTGCAGGGGGAGGCAATCAGCCCCAGCATTTT.

About this clone: The germline gene is not matched at one end of the junction; a read error may be the cause. The genes are TRBV25-1 and TRBJ1-3; D is ambiguous. The CDR3 is 13 residues long. CDR1 MGHDK and CDR2 SYGVNS come from the germline V gene. The CDR3 loop is CASSDAGGNTTYF. CDR3 coding DNA: TGTGCCAGCAGTGACGCGGGAGGAAACACCACATATTTT.

This clone was detected a few times. The chain links TRBV30 to TRBJ2-5; 7 bases line up with TRBD2. Germline V lookup: CDR1 GTSNPN, CDR2 SVGIG (reference sequence). This CDR3 has 14 amino acids. The V and J ends lost 4 bases and 1 base, in that order; junction bases with no gene match: 6. The CDR3: CAWKGRGPQETQYF. The CDR3 nucleotides are TGTGCCTGGAAAGGGAGGGGCCCCCAAGAGACCCAGTACTTC.

The V call is TRBV4-2, the J call TRBJ1-4; D is unresolved. The V end was cut by 0 bases, the J end by 10 bases, with 9 bases between. This CDR3 spans 13 amino acids. Germline-derived CDR1 and CDR2 are LGHNA and YNFKEQ. The CDR3 nucleotides are TGTGCCAGCAGCCAAGATCGGTTTGTAAAACTGTTTTTT. Translating gives CASSQDRFVKLFF.

In this sample, this clone turned up once. The chain employs TRBV6-5 and TRBJ1-4; weak D call: TRBD1 (5 bases). The CDR3 has 14 amino acids. The V gene lost 5 bases and the J gene lost 8 bases, with 15 bases spanning the gap. CDR1 MNHEY and CDR2 SVGAGI come from the germline V gene. The DNA for the CDR3 is TGTGCCAGCAGTCCCGGCAGGGCTCGAGAAAAACTGTTTTTT. Protein sequence: CASSPGRAREKLFF.

This clone has just a few counts. The chain employs TRBV15 and TRBJ2-5, with D maybe TRBD2 (5 bases). This CDR3 is built from 15 residues. With 10 bases removed from V and 7 bases from J, the gap between germline ends came to 25 bases. Germline loops: CDR1 LNHNV, CDR2 YYDKDF (reference sequence). The CDR3 DNA is TGTGCCAACGACTTGGGGAAGGGAGCTTTCCCGACCCAGTACTTC. Translation gives CANDLGKGAFPTQYF.

The J gene is TRBJ1-5, the V gene TRBV19; a weak D match, TRBD1 (5 bases). The V gene lost 10 bases and the J gene lost 4 bases, with 29 bases spanning the gap. CDR3 length equals 18 residues. CDR1 is LNHDA, CDR2 SQIVND, per germline (reference sequence). CDR3 in amino acids: CATLAGFPGGDPNQPQHF. The CDR3, as DNA: TGTGCCACTCTCGCGGGATTTCCGGGGGGGGACCCGAATCAGCCCCAGCATTTT.

J is TRBJ1-2 and V is TRBV4-1; D ambiguous. The germline V and J ends were trimmed by 0 bases and 8 bases, with 10 bases remaining between them. Germline V lookup: CDR1 MGHRA, CDR2 YSYEKL. The CDR3 sequence is 13 residues long. In DNA form, the CDR3 reads TGCGCCAGCAGCCAAGAGGGAAGGGTCGGCTACACCTTC. Its translation is CASSQEGRVGYTF.

CDR3 coding DNA: TGTGCCAGCATGAGGGGACAGGGTTGGTATGGCTACACCTTC. It is translated as CASMRGQGWYGYTF. The chain joins TRBV28 to TRBJ1-2; 9 bases line up with TRBD1. Germline assignment: CDR1 MDHEN and CDR2 SYDVKM. After removal of 7 bases from V and 5 bases from J, the junction contained 8 bases not matched to a gene. The CDR3 totals 14 residues.